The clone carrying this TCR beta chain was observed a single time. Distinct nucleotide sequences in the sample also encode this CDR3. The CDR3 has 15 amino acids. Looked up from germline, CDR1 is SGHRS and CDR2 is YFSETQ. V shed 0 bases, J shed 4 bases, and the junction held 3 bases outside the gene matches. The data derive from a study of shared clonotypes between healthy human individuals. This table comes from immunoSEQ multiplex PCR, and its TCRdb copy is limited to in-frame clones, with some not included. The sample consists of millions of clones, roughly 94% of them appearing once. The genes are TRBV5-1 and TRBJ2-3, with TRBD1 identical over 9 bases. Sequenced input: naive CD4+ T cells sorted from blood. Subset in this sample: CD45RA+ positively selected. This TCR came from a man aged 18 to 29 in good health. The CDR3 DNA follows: TGCGCCAGCAGCTTGGACGGGACAGGGTCAGATACGCAGTATTTT. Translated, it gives CASSLDGTGSDTQYF.